These 14 T cell receptor beta chains were sequenced from one sample in a study of blood T cell repertoires in COVID-19. TCRdb keeps only in-frame clones here, not all; method: immunoSEQ multiplex PCR. The repertoire has about 150,000 clones, more than 65% of them found once; the top ten carry roughly 11%. The specimen sequenced was peripheral blood. These receptors all come from a man between 65 and 80 years old with active or convalescent COVID-19.

The chain uses TRBV7-9 and TRBJ2-7, with D possibly matching TRBD2 (6 bases). This CDR3 spans 13 amino acids. The germline CDR1 and CDR2 sequences are SEHNR and FQNEAQ (reference sequence). Trimming took 5 bases from V and 6 from J, leaving 14 bases between them. The CDR3 is CASSQGWGVEQYF. The CDR3 DNA is TGTGCCAGCAGCCAAGGGTGGGGGGTCGAGCAGTACTTC.

The chain is built from TRBV6-2 or TRBV6-3 and TRBJ1-5; the match to TRBD1 covers 8 bases. V lost 4 bases to trimming and J lost 3 bases; unmatched junction nucleotides: 5. The CDR3 consists of 15 residues. The V gene's germline CDR1 is MNHEY and CDR2 SVGEGT. In DNA form, the CDR3 reads TGTGCCAGCAGTTCCCCAGGGGGCCCCAATCAGCCCCAGCATTTT. This translates into CASSSPGGPNQPQHF.

The CDR3 bases are TGTGCCAGGAAGACAGGGGACGGCTACACCTTC. Translated, it gives CARKTGDGYTF. The chain joins TRBV28 to TRBJ1-2; 8 bases map to TRBD1. Germline V gene lookup returns CDR1 MDHEN and CDR2 SYDVKM. The ends lost 9 bases at V and 8 bases at J; junction bases unmatched: 5. The CDR3 is made up of 11 amino acids.

This chain joins TRBV29-1 and TRBJ2-1, with 9 nucleotides matching TRBD2. This CDR3 is 14 amino acids long. Germline-derived CDR1 and CDR2 are SQVTM and ANQGSEA. The V segment lost 2 bases and the J segment 7 bases; nucleotides outside the gene matches: 6. CDR3 sequence: CSVESLAGRNEQFF. In nucleotides, the CDR3 is TGCAGCGTTGAAAGCCTAGCGGGACGGAATGAGCAGTTCTTC.

This clone was counted a few times. The chain is built from TRBV7-2 and TRBJ1-3, with D perhaps TRBD1 (5 bases). V lost 1 base and J 2 bases, leaving 9 bases between the germline ends. The CDR3 contains 15 residues. Germline V gene sequence: CDR1 SGHTA, CDR2 FQGNSA. CDR3 sequence reads: CASSLDQGAGNTIYF. CDR3 DNA: TGTGCCAGCAGCTTAGACCAGGGTGCTGGAAACACCATATATTTT.

The rearrangement uses TRBV7-8 and TRBJ2-7; maybe TRBD2 (5 bases). The CDR3 sequence is 14 residues long. V shed 3 bases and J shed 4 bases, with 13 bases lying between them. CDR1 and CDR2 (germline): SGHVS, FQNEAQ. The CDR3 bases are TGTGCCAGCAGCTTCACAGCGGCCGGATACGAGCAGTACTTC. Amino acids: CASSFTAAGYEQYF.

This chain links TRBV28 with TRBJ1-6; 10 bases align to TRBD1. This CDR3 region has 14 residues. The junction had 3 bases not matched to a gene; V was cut back by 6 bases and J by 7 bases. Germline V lookup: CDR1 MDHEN, CDR2 SYDVKM. The CDR3 DNA is TGTGCCAGCAGCGGGGGACAGGGGAATTCACCCCTCCACTTT. Encoded protein: CASSGGQGNSPLHF.

About this clone: Relative to the germline gene, one junction end is altered; a read error may explain this. The J gene is TRBJ2-7, the V gene TRBV7-9; 9 bases match TRBD1. Germline lookup yields CDR1 SEHNR and CDR2 FQNEAQ (reference sequence). The CDR3 loop spans 12 amino acids. The CDR3, as DNA: TGTGCCAGCAGCCGTTCCGGGACAGGGTATGACTTC. Translating it yields CASSRSGTGYDF.

The rearrangement joins TRBV29-1 to TRBJ2-3, with 10 bases identical to TRBD1. After removal of 4 bases from V and 4 bases from J, the junction contained 2 bases not matched to a gene. Germline lookup yields CDR1 SQVTM and CDR2 ANQGSEA. CDR3 length equals 13 residues. Written as DNA, the CDR3 is TGCAGCGTTGGGGACAGGGGTGCAGATACGCAGTATTTT. It translates to CSVGDRGADTQYF.

The rearrangement links TRBV11-2 to TRBJ2-2, with D perhaps matching TRBD2 (5 bases). From germline, CDR1 is SGHAT and CDR2 FQNNGV. The ends were cut back, 8 bases at V and 5 bases at J, with 9 bases in the middle. The CDR3 contains 12 residues. Here the CDR3 DNA reads TGTGCCAGCGGCGGGCGGACCGGGGAGCTGTTTTTT. As protein: CASGGRTGELFF.

The chain joins TRBV4-3 to TRBJ2-3; TRBD1 aligns across 9 bases. V dropped 2 bases and J dropped 6; count of bases not matched to a gene: 12. Looked up from germline, CDR1 is LGHNA and CDR2 is YSLEER. This CDR3 spans 17 amino acids. The CDR3, as DNA: TGCGCCAGCAGCCAACAACCGGGACAGGGTAAGGTTGATACGCAGTATTTT. Translating it yields CASSQQPGQGKVDTQYF.

The gene calls are TRBV7-9 and TRBJ2-2, with 10 positions matching TRBD1. V was clipped by 5 bases and J by 6 bases; unmatched bases: 3. The length of the CDR3 is 14 residues. Germline V gene sequence: CDR1 SEHNR, CDR2 FQNEAQ (reference sequence). This CDR3 is CASSPTGGSGELFF. CDR3 DNA sequence: TGTGCCAGCAGCCCGACAGGGGGCTCCGGGGAGCTGTTTTTT.

The count of this clone is one. The chain joins TRBV4-3 to TRBJ2-4; D remains unclear. The CDR3 has 14 residues. In germline, CDR1 is LGHNA, CDR2 YSLEER. Trimming removed 3 bases at V and 0 bases at J, with 6 bases between. CDR3 DNA sequence: TGCGCCAGCAGCCAGCCGGGAGCCAAAAACATTCAGTACTTC. Its protein product is CASSQPGAKNIQYF.

This clone occurred once. The chain links TRBV19 to TRBJ1-4; 11 bases are a match to TRBD1. This CDR3 spans 17 amino acids. V shed 4 bases and J 5 bases; nucleotides not matched to a gene: 9. Germline V gives CDR1 LNHDA, CDR2 SQIVND (reference sequence). CDR3 nucleotide sequence: TGTGCCAGTAGTACCCGGACAGGGGGCGTCGGAAATGAAAAACTGTTTTTT. Amino acid sequence: CASSTRTGGVGNEKLFF.